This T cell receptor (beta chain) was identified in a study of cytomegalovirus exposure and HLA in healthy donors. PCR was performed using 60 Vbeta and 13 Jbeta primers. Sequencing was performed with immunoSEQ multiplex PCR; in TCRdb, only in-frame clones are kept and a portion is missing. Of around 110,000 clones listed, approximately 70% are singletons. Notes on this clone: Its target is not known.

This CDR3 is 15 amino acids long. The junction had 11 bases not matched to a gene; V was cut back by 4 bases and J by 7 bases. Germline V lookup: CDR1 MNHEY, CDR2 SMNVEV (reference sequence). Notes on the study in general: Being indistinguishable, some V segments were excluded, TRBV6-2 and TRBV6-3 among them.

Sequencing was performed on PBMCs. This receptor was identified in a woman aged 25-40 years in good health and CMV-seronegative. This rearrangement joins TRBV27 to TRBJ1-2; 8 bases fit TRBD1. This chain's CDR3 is CASSYVQGGMRGYTF. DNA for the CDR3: TGTGCCAGCAGTTATGTACAGGGGGGGATGCGTGGCTACACCTTC.